These 8 T cell receptor beta chains came from one sample sequenced in a study of type 1 and type 2 diabetes patients listed by TCRdb under 2016. The instrument given in TCRdb is Illumina MiSeq. TCRbeta CDR3 amplification used genomic DNA from the sorted T cell subsets as template. The TCRbeta CDR3 region was amplified by multiplex PCR using 30 forward and 13 reverse primers. In-frame beta chains were kept once TCRdb had trimmed the public reads at Q25 with fastp and called clones with MiXCR. Duplicate CDR3 protein sequences are folded into a single record with the most common DNA and genes. The sample profile shows more than 250,000 distinct CDR3 sequences; more than 45% of them were found once. Around 13% of the sample comes from the top ten. Sequencing was done on a sample of peripheral blood mononuclear cells (PBMCs). The receptors come from a man aged 18 to 29 with type 2 diabetes.

The V gene is TRBV25-1, the J gene TRBJ2-7, with D hard to call. Per the germline V gene, CDR1 is MGHDK and CDR2 is SYGVNS. V lost 8 bases, J lost 3 bases, and 11 bases lay in between. This CDR3 has 12 amino acids. The DNA of the CDR3 is TGTGCCAGCGGTTTGCGAGTCTACGAGCAGTACTTC. It encodes CASGLRVYEQYF.

Written as DNA, the CDR3 is TGTGCCAGCAGTGAACAGGCGTCTGAGCAGTTCTTC. This codes for CASSEQASEQFF. The chain uses TRBV6-5 and TRBJ2-1, with D possibly TRBD1 on 5 matching bases. The CDR3 runs 12 residues. CDR1 MNHEY and CDR2 SVGAGI come from the germline V gene. Trimming pared 5 bases from V and 9 bases from J, leaving 11 bases between.

A few counts support this clonotype. This chain connects TRBV6-2 or TRBV6-3 to TRBJ2-5, with D hard to call. Germline V gene lookup returns CDR1 MNHEY and CDR2 SVGEGT. Deletions cut 1 base from V and 1 base from J, with 13 bases between. The length of the CDR3 is 16 residues. The CDR3 sequence: CASSYYRVSGQETQYF. The CDR3 bases are TGTGCCAGCAGTTACTATAGGGTTTCGGGCCAAGAGACCCAGTACTTC.

This chain uses TRBV4-1 with TRBJ2-5; tentatively, D is TRBD1 (6 bases). V was pared by 0 bases and J by 5 bases, with 13 bases between. The CDR3 spans 15 residues. CDR1 MGHRA and CDR2 YSYEKL come from the germline V gene. For the CDR3, the DNA is TGCGCCAGCAGCCAAGAGGGCAGGGGTGGCGAGACCCAGTACTTC. This sequence encodes CASSQEGRGGETQYF.

The chain employs TRBV9 and TRBJ2-5, with TRBD1 matching 8 bases. Unmatched junction bases numbered 10, after V lost 1 base and J lost 5 bases. The CDR3 runs to 16 residues. Looked up from germline, CDR1 is SGDLS and CDR2 is YYNGEE. Written as DNA, the CDR3 is TGTGCCAGCAGCGTATACGCAGGGGGCGGACGGGAGACCCAGTACTTC. It specifies CASSVYAGGGRETQYF.

This clonotype was found many times. The rearrangement links TRBV5-1 to TRBJ2-7; the match to TRBD1 covers 8 bases. V lost 4 bases and J lost 3; bases outside the gene matches: 15. CDR1 is SGHRS, CDR2 YFSETQ, per germline. This CDR3 comprises 17 residues. This CDR3 is CASSIFQGAKNVYEQYF. The CDR3 nucleotides are TGCGCCAGCAGCATCTTTCAGGGGGCGAAGAATGTCTACGAGCAGTACTTC.

At least ten counts were recorded for this clonotype. The gene calls are TRBV10-3 and TRBJ1-1; D call uncertain. V was clipped by 5 bases and J by 0 bases, with 4 bases between them. Germline V CDR1 and CDR2: ENHRY, SYGVKD. The CDR3 is 12 residues long. CDR3 amino acids: CAISNLNTEAFF. The CDR3 DNA follows: TGTGCCATCAGTAACCTGAACACTGAAGCTTTCTTT.

The CDR3 region is CASSIPGTGGRKDTEAFF. Written as DNA, the CDR3 is TGCGCCAGCAGCATCCCCGGGACAGGGGGCCGAAAGGACACTGAAGCTTTCTTT. This chain connects TRBV5-1 to TRBJ1-1; 12 positions match TRBD1. This CDR3 spans 18 amino acids. V lost 4 bases to trimming and J lost 3 bases; unmatched junction nucleotides: 13. Germline CDR1 is SGHRS and CDR2 is YFSETQ.